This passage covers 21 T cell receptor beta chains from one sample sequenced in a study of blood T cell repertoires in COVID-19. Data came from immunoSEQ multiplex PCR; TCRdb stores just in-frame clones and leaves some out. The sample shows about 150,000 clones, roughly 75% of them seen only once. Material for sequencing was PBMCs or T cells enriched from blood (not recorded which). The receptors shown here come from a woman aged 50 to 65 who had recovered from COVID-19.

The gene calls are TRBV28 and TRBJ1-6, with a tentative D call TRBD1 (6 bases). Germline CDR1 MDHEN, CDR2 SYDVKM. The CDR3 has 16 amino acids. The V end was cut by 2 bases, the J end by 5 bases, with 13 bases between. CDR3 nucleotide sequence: TGTGCCAGCAGTTTAATCGGTACAGGGAATAATTCACCCCTCCACTTT. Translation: CASSLIGTGNNSPLHF.

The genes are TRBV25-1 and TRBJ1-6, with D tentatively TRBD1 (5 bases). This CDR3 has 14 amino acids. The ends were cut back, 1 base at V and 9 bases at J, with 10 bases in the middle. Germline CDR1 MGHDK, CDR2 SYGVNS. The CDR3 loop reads CASSESQGFSPLHF. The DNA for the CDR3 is TGTGCCAGCAGTGAATCCCAGGGATTTTCACCCCTCCACTTT.

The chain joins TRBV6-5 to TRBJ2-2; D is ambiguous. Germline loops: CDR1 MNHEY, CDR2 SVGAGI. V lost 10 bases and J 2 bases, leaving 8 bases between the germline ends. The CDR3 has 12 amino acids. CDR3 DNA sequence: TGTGCCACCGAGGAAAACACCGGGGAGCTGTTTTTT. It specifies CATEENTGELFF.

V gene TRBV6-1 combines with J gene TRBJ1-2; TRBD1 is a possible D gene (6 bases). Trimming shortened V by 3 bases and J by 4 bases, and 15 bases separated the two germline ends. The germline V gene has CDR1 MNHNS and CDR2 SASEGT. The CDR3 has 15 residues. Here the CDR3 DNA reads TGTGCCAGCAGTGACGATCTCAGGGGAATCTATGGCTACACCTTC. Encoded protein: CASSDDLRGIYGYTF.

This CDR3 reads CASTAGTGVNSPLHF. In DNA, the CDR3 is TGTGCCAGCACCGCAGGGACAGGGGTTAATTCACCCCTCCACTTT. This chain connects TRBV6-5 to TRBJ1-6, with 10 positions matching TRBD1. CDR3 length: 15 residues. V lost 7 bases, J lost 6 bases, and 6 bases stayed unmatched. From germline, CDR1 is MNHEY and CDR2 SVGAGI.

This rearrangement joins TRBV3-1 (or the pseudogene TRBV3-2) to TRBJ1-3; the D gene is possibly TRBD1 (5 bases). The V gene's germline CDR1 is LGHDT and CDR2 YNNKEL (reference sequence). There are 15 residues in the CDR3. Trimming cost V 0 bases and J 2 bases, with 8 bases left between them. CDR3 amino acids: CASSQEGGPGNTIYF. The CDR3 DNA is TGTGCCAGCAGCCAAGAGGGGGGTCCTGGAAACACCATATATTTT.

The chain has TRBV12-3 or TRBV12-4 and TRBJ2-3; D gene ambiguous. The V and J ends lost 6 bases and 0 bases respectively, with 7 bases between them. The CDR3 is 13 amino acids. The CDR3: CASSKTSTDTQYF. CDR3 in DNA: TGTGCCAGCAGCAAGACTAGCACAGATACGCAGTATTTT.

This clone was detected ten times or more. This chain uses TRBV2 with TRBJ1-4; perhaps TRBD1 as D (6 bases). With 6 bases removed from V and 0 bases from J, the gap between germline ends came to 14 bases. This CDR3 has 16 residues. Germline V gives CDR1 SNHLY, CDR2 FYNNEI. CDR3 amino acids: CASSRTASSTNEKLFF. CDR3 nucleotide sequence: TGTGCCAGCAGCCGGACAGCTTCTTCAACTAATGAAAAACTGTTTTTT.

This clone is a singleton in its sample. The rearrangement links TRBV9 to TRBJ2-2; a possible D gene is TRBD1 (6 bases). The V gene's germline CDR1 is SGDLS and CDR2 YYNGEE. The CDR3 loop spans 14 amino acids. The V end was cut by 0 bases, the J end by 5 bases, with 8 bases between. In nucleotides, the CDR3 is TGTGCCAGCAGCGTAGAGCAGGGGACCGGGGAGCTGTTTTTT. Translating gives CASSVEQGTGELFF.

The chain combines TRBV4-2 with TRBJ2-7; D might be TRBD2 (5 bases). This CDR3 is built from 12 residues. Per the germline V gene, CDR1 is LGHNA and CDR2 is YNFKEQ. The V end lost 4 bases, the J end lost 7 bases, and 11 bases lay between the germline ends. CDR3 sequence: CASSLSREEQYF. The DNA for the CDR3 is TGTGCCAGCAGCCTGTCGAGGGAGGAGCAGTACTTC.

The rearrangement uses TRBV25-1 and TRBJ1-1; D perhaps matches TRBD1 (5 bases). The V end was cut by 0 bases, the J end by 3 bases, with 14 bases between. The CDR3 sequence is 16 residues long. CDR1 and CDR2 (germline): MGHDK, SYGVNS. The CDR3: CASSEYYQGSDTEAFF. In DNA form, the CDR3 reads TGTGCCAGCAGTGAATATTATCAGGGAAGCGACACTGAAGCTTTCTTT.

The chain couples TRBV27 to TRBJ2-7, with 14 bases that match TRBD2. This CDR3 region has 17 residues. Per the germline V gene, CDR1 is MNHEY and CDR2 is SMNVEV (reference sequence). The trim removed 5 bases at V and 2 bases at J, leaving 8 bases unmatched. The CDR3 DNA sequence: TGTGCCAGCAGTATCCGTTCGGGACTAGCGGGAGCCTACGAGCAGTACTTC. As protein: CASSIRSGLAGAYEQYF.

CDR3 sequence: CASNPPGNTEAFF. As DNA, the CDR3 is TGTGCCAGCAACCCCCCAGGGAACACTGAAGCTTTCTTT. The rearrangement joins TRBV3-1 (or the pseudogene TRBV3-2) to TRBJ1-1; D unresolved. The V gene's germline CDR1 is LGHDT and CDR2 YNNKEL (reference sequence). V was cut by 7 bases and J by 1 base, with 10 bases left in between. The CDR3 is made up of 13 amino acids.

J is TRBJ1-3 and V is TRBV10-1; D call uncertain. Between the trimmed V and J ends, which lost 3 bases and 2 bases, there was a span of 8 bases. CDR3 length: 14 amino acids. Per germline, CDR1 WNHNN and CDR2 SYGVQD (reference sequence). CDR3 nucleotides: TGCGCCAGCAGTGACGGGTCCGCTGGAAACACCATATATTTT. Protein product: CASSDGSAGNTIYF.

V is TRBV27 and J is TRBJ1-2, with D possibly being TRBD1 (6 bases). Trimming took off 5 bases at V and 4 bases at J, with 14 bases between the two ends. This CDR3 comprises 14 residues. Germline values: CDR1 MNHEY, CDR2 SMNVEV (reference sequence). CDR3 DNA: TGTGCCAGCAGTCCGGGACACCTCTCCTATGGCTACACCTTC. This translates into CASSPGHLSYGYTF.

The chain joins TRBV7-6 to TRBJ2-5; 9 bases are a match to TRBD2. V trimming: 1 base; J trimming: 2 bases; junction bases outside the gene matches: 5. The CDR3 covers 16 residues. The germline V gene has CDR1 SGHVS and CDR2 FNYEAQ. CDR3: CASSLDSGGSQETQYF. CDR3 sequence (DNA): TGTGCCAGCAGCTTAGACAGCGGGGGGTCACAAGAGACCCAGTACTTC.

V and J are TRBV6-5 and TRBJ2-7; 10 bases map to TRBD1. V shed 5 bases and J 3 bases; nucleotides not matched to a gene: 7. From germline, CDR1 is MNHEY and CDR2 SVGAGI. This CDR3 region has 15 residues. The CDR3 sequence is CASSKPGQGFYEQYV. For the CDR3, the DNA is TGTGCCAGCAGTAAGCCGGGACAGGGGTTCTACGAGCAGTACGTC.

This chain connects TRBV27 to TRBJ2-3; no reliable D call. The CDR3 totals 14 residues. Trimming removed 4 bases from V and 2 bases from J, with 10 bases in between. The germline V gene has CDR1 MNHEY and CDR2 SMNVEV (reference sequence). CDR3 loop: CASSYIRSTDTQYF. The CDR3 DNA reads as TGTGCCAGCAGTTATATACGGTCCACAGATACGCAGTATTTT.

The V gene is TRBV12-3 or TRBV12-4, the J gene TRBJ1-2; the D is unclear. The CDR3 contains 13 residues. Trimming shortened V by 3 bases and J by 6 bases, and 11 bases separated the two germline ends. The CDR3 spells CASSLGLNHGYTF. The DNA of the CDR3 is TGTGCCAGCAGTTTGGGCCTCAATCATGGCTACACCTTC.

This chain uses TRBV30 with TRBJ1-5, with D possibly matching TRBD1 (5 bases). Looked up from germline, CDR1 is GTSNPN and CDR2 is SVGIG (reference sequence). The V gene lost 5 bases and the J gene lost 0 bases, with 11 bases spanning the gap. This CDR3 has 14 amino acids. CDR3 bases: TGTGCCTGGGACCAGGGTAATAGCAATCAGCCCCAGCATTTT. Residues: CAWDQGNSNQPQHF.

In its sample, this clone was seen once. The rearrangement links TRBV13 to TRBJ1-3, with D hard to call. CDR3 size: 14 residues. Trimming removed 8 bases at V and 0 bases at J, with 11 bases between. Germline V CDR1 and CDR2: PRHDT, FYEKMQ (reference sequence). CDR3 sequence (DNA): TGTGCCAGCCGGAACAGCTTCTCTGGAAACACCATATATTTT. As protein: CASRNSFSGNTIYF.